The 20 T cell receptor beta chains presented below share a single source sample, sequenced in a study of blood T cell repertoires in COVID-19. Using immunoSEQ multiplex PCR, the repertoire was profiled, and TCRdb retains in-frame clones only, with some absent. Among 150,000 or so clones, approximately 84% were seen once, and the ten largest hold about 5.7%. Sequenced material: PBMCs or T cells enriched from blood (not recorded which). The source is a woman in her thirties or forties with acute COVID-19.

The genes are TRBV11-2 and TRBJ2-2, with unresolved D. The CDR3 sequence is 16 residues long. Trimming removed 5 bases from V and 5 bases from J, with 18 bases in between. Germline V gives CDR1 SGHAT, CDR2 FQNNGV. CDR3 in amino acids: CASSRRLSQGTGELFF. Here the CDR3 DNA reads TGTGCCAGCAGCCGAAGACTCAGCCAAGGAACCGGGGAGCTGTTTTTT.

The chain links TRBV5-4 to TRBJ2-5, with 10 positions matching TRBD1. The germline V gene encodes CDR1 SGHNT and CDR2 YYREEE (reference sequence). After removal of 5 bases from V and 5 bases from J, the junction contained 9 bases not matched to a gene. The CDR3 contains 15 residues. CDR3 DNA sequence: TGTGCCAGCAGGGAGCCGGGACAGGGGCCCGAGACCCAGTACTTC. Its translation is CASREPGQGPETQYF.

The chain links TRBV2 to TRBJ1-4, with D perhaps TRBD1 (5 bases). Germline V CDR1 and CDR2: SNHLY, FYNNEI. This CDR3 is built from 14 residues. The V and J ends lost 7 bases and 8 bases respectively, with 17 bases between them. CDR3 loop: CASNSGGGEEKLFF. For the CDR3, the DNA is TGTGCCAGCAACTCGGGGGGAGGGGAGGAAAAACTGTTTTTT.

The chain employs TRBV2 and TRBJ2-3; 11 bases align to TRBD2. This CDR3 comprises 17 residues. V was pared by 8 bases and J by 3 bases, with 13 bases of the junction left unmatched. Germline values: CDR1 SNHLY, CDR2 FYNNEI. Here the CDR3 reads CASGVAGGPELTDTQYF. CDR3 bases: TGTGCCAGCGGGGTAGCGGGAGGGCCGGAGTTGACAGATACGCAGTATTTT.

The chain employs TRBV19 and TRBJ1-5, with D possibly being TRBD1 (6 bases). The germline CDR1 and CDR2 sequences are LNHDA and SQIVND (reference sequence). V was pared by 4 bases and J by 0 bases, with 16 bases between. The CDR3 covers 17 residues. The chain's CDR3 is CASSTPHRDYSNQPQHF. The CDR3 coding sequence is TGTGCCAGTAGTACCCCTCACAGGGATTATAGCAATCAGCCCCAGCATTTT. Full variable domain (remainder filled in from reference TRBV19 and TRBJ1-5): DGGITQSPKYLFRKEGQNVTLSCEQNLNHDAMYWYRQDPGQGLRLIYYSQIVNDFQKGDIAEGYSVSREKKESFPLTVTSAQKNPTAFYLCASSTPHRDYSNQPQHFGDGTRLSIL.

This rearrangement joins TRBV7-2 to TRBJ2-1; TRBD2 matches 8 bases. The CDR3 totals 15 residues. The V gene end was trimmed by 3 bases and the J gene end by 6 bases; junction bases not matched to a gene: 7. Germline values: CDR1 SGHTA, CDR2 FQGNSA. CDR3 nucleotide sequence: TGTGCCAGCAGCTTGACACTAGCGGTAATCAATGAGCAGTTCTTC. Translating it yields CASSLTLAVINEQFF. Using reference TRBV7-2 and TRBJ2-1 for the parts outside the CDR3, the full variable domain is GAGVSQSPSNKVTEKGKDVELRCDPISGHTALYWYRQSLGQGLEFLIYFQGNSAPDKSGLPSDRFSAERTGGSVSTLTIQRTQQEDSAVYLCASSLTLAVINEQFFGPGTRLTVL.

V is TRBV4-2 and J is TRBJ1-2, with D unresolved. There are 15 residues in the CDR3. Germline lookup yields CDR1 LGHNA and CDR2 YNFKEQ. The V end was cut by 3 bases, the J end by 4 bases, with 15 bases between. CDR3 sequence reads: CASSQVKTPGYGYTF. DNA of the CDR3: TGTGCCAGCAGCCAGGTAAAGACCCCGGGCTATGGCTACACCTTC.

This rearrangement joins TRBV7-9 to TRBJ1-1; D ambiguous. The CDR3 spans 13 residues. The V and J ends lost 2 bases and 5 bases respectively, with 9 bases between them. Per germline, CDR1 SEHNR and CDR2 FQNEAQ (reference sequence). The CDR3 reads CASSLPRVTEAFF. For the CDR3, the DNA is TGTGCCAGCAGCTTACCCCGGGTAACTGAAGCTTTCTTT.

This chain uses TRBV2 with TRBJ2-5, with 7 nucleotides matching TRBD1. With V trimmed by 0 bases and J by 5 bases, 6 bases remained unmatched. The CDR3 spans 15 residues. CDR1 is SNHLY and CDR2 is FYNNEI in the germline V gene. As DNA, the CDR3 is TGTGCCAGCAGTGAAGCCCTCCCAGGGGGTGAGACCCAGTACTTC. Translation gives CASSEALPGGETQYF.

This chain uses TRBV3-1 (or the pseudogene TRBV3-2) with TRBJ1-4; 7 positions match TRBD1. Germline-derived CDR1 and CDR2 are LGHDT and YNNKEL (reference sequence). V shed 0 bases, J shed 0 bases, and the junction held 10 bases outside the gene matches. The CDR3 sequence is 19 residues long. CDR3 residues: CASSQDHRGFLTTNEKLFF. In DNA, the CDR3 is TGTGCCAGCAGCCAAGACCACAGGGGTTTCTTGACAACTAATGAAAAACTGTTTTTT.

This chain joins TRBV5-4 and TRBJ1-2, with 11 bases fitting TRBD1. The V gene end was trimmed by 4 bases and the J gene end by 1 base; junction bases not matched to a gene: 3. The CDR3 contains 15 residues. In germline, CDR1 is SGHNT, CDR2 YYREEE (reference sequence). CDR3 sequence reads: CASSRGTGGNYGYTF. The CDR3, as DNA: TGTGCCAGCAGCAGGGGGACAGGGGGTAACTATGGCTACACCTTC.

This clone was found once. This chain links TRBV12-5 with TRBJ1-1; TRBD1 might be the D (5 bases). The germline V gene encodes CDR1 LGHNT and CDR2 FRNRAP. CDR3 size: 16 residues. Trimming pared 3 bases from V and 1 base from J, leaving 15 bases between. The CDR3 coding sequence is TGTGCTAGTGGTTTCAACAGGCTACTACAGAACACTGAAGCTTTCTTT. This gives the protein CASGFNRLLQNTEAFF.

The V gene is TRBV6-6, the J gene TRBJ2-2, with 7 bases that match TRBD2. The CDR3 is 18 residues long. Germline trimming cut 5 bases from V and 4 bases from J; bases unmatched to any gene: 16. Per germline, CDR1 MNHNY and CDR2 SVGAGI (reference sequence). The CDR3 protein is CASSPAPGGSGSTGELFF. Here the CDR3 DNA reads TGTGCCAGCAGTCCAGCCCCCGGGGGGTCAGGAAGCACCGGGGAGCTGTTTTTT.

This chain joins TRBV19 and TRBJ2-1; 13 bases are a match to TRBD2. The CDR3 contains 15 residues. Germline values: CDR1 LNHDA, CDR2 SQIVND (reference sequence). After removal of 7 bases from V and 10 bases from J, the junction contained 10 bases not matched to a gene. CDR3 DNA: TGTGCCAGTACCCCGGGACTAGCGGGACGGGGGGAGCAGTTCTTC. Its protein is CASTPGLAGRGEQFF.

The gene calls are TRBV6-5 and TRBJ2-2, with D uncertain. V lost 1 base and J lost 0, with 9 bases in between. The V gene's germline CDR1 is MNHEY and CDR2 SVGAGI. This CDR3 comprises 16 residues. CDR3 DNA sequence: TGTGCCAGCAGTTACTACTTCGGAGCGAACACCGGGGAGCTGTTTTTT. It encodes CASSYYFGANTGELFF.

This clone appeared once. The DNA is left out, because the CDR3 cannot be placed on it with certainty; the CDR3 is given as TCRdb lists it. The V gene is TRBV21-1, the J gene TRBJ2-7; the table's D call, TRBD1, has no DNA check behind it. TRBV21-1 counts as a pseudogene. The length of the CDR3 is 17 amino acids, counting both ends. The CDR3 sequence is CASSKVGQGAVYYEQYF.

The CDR3 DNA is TGCGCCAGCTCCTATACAGGGGAGAGTGTCTATGGCTACACCTTC. Encoded protein: CASSYTGESVYGYTF. V usage is TRBV5-1 and J usage is TRBJ1-2, with 7 bases that match TRBD1. CDR3 length: 15 amino acids. Germline CDR1 is SGHRS and CDR2 is YFSETQ. Trimming at V came to 7 bases and at J to 4 bases, leaving 13 bases not matched to a gene.

This sequence joins TRBV9 and TRBJ2-2, with 7 positions matching TRBD2. The CDR3 length is 15 residues. J lost 0 bases, V lost 2 bases, and 1 base had no gene match. CDR1 and CDR2 (germline): SGDLS, YYNGEE. CDR3 sequence reads: CASSVAGANTGELFF. CDR3 sequence (DNA): TGTGCCAGCAGCGTCGCGGGGGCGAACACCGGGGAGCTGTTTTTT.

V and J are TRBV2 and TRBJ2-4; maybe TRBD1 (5 bases). Germline loops: CDR1 SNHLY, CDR2 FYNNEI. V lost 5 bases and J 0 bases, leaving 8 bases between the germline ends. There are 14 residues in the CDR3. The DNA for the CDR3 is TGTGCCAGCAGTCAGACAGAAGCCAAAAACATTCAGTACTTC. Translating it yields CASSQTEAKNIQYF.

The J gene is TRBJ1-6, the V gene TRBV27; a possible D gene is TRBD1 (6 bases). The length of the CDR3 is 14 residues. Trimming took 6 bases from V and 5 from J, leaving 11 bases between them. Germline V gene sequence: CDR1 MNHEY, CDR2 SMNVEV (reference sequence). The CDR3 protein is CASRPGVNNSPLHF. CDR3 sequence (DNA): TGTGCCAGCAGACCAGGGGTAAATAATTCACCCCTCCACTTT.